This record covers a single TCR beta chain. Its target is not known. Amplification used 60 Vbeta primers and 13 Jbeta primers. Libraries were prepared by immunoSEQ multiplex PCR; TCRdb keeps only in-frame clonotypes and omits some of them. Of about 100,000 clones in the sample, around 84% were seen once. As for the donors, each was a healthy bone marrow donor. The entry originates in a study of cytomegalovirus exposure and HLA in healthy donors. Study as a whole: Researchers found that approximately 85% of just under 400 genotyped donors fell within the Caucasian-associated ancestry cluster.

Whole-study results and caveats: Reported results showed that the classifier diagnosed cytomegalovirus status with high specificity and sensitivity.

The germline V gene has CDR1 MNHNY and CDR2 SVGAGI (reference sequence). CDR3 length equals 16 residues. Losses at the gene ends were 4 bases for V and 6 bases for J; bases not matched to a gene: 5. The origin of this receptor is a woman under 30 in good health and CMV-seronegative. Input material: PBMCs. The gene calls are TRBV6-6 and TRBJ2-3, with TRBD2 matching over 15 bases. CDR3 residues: CASSFGLAGGMDTQYF. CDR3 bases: TGTGCCAGCAGTTTCGGACTAGCGGGAGGGATGGATACGCAGTATTTT.